These T cell receptor beta chains were read from a single sample in a study of cytomegalovirus exposure and HLA in healthy donors. Data came from immunoSEQ multiplex PCR; TCRdb stores just in-frame clones and leaves some out. The table has around 150,000 clones, around 72% seen once. Sequenced: PBMCs. These receptor sequences come from a man younger than 30 in good health and CMV-seronegative. The CDR3 runs from the conserved cysteine through the conserved F or W. D genes are given only for firm matches. Expanded clones are given a class, and other clones once, few, many or no size at all.

CSVRTSGSYEQYF,TGCAGCGTTCGGACTAGCGGGTCTTACGAGCAGTACTTC,13,NA,TRBV29-1,TRBJ2-7,TRBD2
CASSRGAGSGPQETQYF,TGCGCCAGCAGCCGGGGGGCGGGTAGCGGGCCACAAGAGACCCAGTACTTC,17,NA,TRBV5-1,TRBJ2-5,NA
CASSQEGSGRSNTGELFF,TGCGCCAGCAGCCAAGAGGGTAGCGGGAGATCGAACACCGGGGAGCTGTTTTTT,18,NA,TRBV4-3,TRBJ2-2,TRBD2
CAIKNDRDATNEKLFF,TGTGCCATCAAAAACGACAGGGACGCAACTAATGAAAAACTGTTTTTT,16,NA,TRBV10-3,TRBJ1-4,TRBD1
CASTYGGTGNNEQFF,TGTGCCAGCACCTACGGAGGGACAGGGAACAATGAGCAGTTCTTC,15,NA,TRBV6-5,TRBJ2-1,TRBD1
CTSSQGDRFSNQPQHF,TGCACCAGCAGCCAAGGGGACAGATTTAGCAATCAGCCCCAGCATTTT,16,NA,TRBV1,TRBJ1-5,NA
CASSQGRTSGQETQYF,TGCGCCAGCAGCCAAGGGCGGACTAGCGGACAAGAGACCCAGTACTTC,16,NA,TRBV4-3,TRBJ2-5,TRBD2
CASSEARETQYF,TGTGCCAGCAGTGAGGCCAGGGAGACCCAGTACTTC,12,NA,TRBV2,TRBJ2-5,NA
CAWSGSGREQLF,TGTGCCTGGAGTGGGTCGGGGAGGGAGCAGCTCTTC,12,NA,TRBV30,TRBJ2-1,TRBD2
CASSPLTAGGFGDTQYF,TGTGCCAGCAGCCCGTTGACTGCGGGAGGTTTTGGAGATACGCAGTATTTT,17,NA,TRBV14,TRBJ2-3,TRBD2
CASSYSLAVQYF,TGTGCCAGCAGTTACTCGCTAGCGGTTCAGTATTTT,12,NA,TRBV6-5,TRBJ2-3,TRBD2
CASSPTGLNEKLFF,TGTGCCAGCAGCCCGACAGGCCTTAATGAAAAACTGTTTTTT,14,NA,TRBV11-2,TRBJ1-4,NA
CASKDSTRANEKLFF,TGTGCCAGCAAGGACAGCACGAGGGCTAATGAAAAACTGTTTTTT,15,NA,TRBV6-5,TRBJ1-4,NA
CASSRDRGLGYF,TGTGCCAGCAGTCGGGACAGGGGGCTTGGCTACTTC,12,medium-sized,TRBV6-6,TRBJ2-7,TRBD1
CASSQDGVPGGSLTGELFF,TGCGCCAGCAGCCAAGACGGGGTTCCGGGCGGAAGCCTAACCGGGGAGCTGTTTTTT,19,NA,TRBV4-1,TRBJ2-2,NA
CASSLGDRGSYGYTF,TGTGCCAGCAGCTTGGGGGACAGGGGCTCCTATGGCTACACCTTC,15,few,TRBV7-9,TRBJ1-2,TRBD1
CASSSQGTNQPQHF,TGTGCCAGCAGCTCGCAGGGGACCAATCAGCCCCAGCATTTT,14,once,TRBV7-2,TRBJ1-5,NA
CASSQDTSGVYNEQFF,TGCGCCAGCAGCCAAGATACTAGCGGTGTATACAATGAGCAGTTCTTC,16,NA,TRBV4-1,TRBJ2-1,TRBD2
CASSSQGDYGYTF,TGTGCCAGCAGCTCACAGGGGGACTATGGCTACACCTTC,13,NA,TRBV2,TRBJ1-2,TRBD1
CASGGYGANTEAFF,TGTGCCAGCGGGGGCTATGGCGCGAACACTGAAGCTTTCTTT,14,NA,TRBV9,TRBJ1-1,NA
CSVGGRGIFGEQYF,TGCAGCGTTGGTGGCAGGGGAATTTTTGGCGAGCAGTACTTC,14,NA,TRBV29-1,TRBJ2-7,NA
CASSAPPGLAGGYEQYF,TGCGCCAGCAGTGCGCCCCCCGGACTAGCGGGAGGCTACGAGCAGTACTTC,17,NA,TRBV10-2,TRBJ2-7,TRBD2
CASSVGGFQETQYF,TGTGCCAGCAGCGTAGGCGGCTTCCAAGAGACCCAGTACTTC,14,NA,TRBV9,TRBJ2-5,NA
CSALPDNSYEQYF,TGCAGCGCTCTTCCCGACAACTCCTACGAGCAGTACTTC,13,NA,TRBV29-1,TRBJ2-7,NA
CSGSGGEGYEQFF,TGCAGCGGGTCAGGGGGAGAGGGGTATGAGCAGTTCTTC,13,few,TRBV29-1,TRBJ2-1,TRBD1